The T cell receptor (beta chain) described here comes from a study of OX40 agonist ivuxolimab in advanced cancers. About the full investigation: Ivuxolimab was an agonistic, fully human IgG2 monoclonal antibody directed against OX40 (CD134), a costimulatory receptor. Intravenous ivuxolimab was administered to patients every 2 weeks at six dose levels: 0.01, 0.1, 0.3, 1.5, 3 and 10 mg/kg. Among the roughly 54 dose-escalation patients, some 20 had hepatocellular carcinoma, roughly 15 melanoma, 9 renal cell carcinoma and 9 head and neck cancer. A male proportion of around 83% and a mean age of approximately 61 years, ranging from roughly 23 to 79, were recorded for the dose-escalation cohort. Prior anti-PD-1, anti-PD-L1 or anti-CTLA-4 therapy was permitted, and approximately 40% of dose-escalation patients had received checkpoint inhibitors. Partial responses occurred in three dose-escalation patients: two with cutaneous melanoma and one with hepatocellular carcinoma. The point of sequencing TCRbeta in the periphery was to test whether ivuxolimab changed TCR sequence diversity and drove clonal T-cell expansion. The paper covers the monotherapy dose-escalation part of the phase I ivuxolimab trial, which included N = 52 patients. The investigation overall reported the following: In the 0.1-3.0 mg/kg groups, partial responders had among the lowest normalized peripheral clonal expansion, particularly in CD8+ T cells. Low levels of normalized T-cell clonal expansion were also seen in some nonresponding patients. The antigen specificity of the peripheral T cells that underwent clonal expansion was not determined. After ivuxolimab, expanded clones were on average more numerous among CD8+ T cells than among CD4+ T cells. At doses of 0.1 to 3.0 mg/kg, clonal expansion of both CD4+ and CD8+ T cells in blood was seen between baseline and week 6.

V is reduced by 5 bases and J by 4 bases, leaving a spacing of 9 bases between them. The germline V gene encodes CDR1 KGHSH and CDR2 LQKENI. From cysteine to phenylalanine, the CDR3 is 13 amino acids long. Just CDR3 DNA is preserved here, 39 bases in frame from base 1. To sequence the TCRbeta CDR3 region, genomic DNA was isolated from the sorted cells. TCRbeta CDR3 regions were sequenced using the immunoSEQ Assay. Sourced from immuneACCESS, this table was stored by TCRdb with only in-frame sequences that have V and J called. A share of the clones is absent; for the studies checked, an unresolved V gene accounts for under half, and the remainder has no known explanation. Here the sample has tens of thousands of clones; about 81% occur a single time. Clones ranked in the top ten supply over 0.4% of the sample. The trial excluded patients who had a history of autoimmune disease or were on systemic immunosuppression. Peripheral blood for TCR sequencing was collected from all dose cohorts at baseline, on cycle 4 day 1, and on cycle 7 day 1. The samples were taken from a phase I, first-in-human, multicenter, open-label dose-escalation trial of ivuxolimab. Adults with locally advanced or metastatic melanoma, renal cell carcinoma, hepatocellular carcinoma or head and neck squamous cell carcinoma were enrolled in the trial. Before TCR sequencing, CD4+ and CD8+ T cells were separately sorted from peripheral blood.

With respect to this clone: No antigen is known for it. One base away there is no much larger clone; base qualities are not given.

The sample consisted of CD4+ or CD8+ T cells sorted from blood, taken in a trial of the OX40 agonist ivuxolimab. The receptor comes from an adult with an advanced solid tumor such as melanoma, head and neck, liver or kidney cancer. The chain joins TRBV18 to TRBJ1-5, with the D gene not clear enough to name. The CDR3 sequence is CASSVDANQPQHF. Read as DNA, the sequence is TGTGCCAGCTCAGTGGACGCAAATCAGCCCCAGCATTTT.